This TCR beta chain was captured in a study of OX40 agonist ivuxolimab in advanced cancers. This clone was observed once. Germline V CDR1 and CDR2: SGHAT, FQDESV (reference sequence). V lost 5 bases and J 0 bases, leaving 14 bases between the germline ends. CDR3 length: 16 amino acids. This table comes from immunoSEQ multiplex PCR, and its TCRdb copy is limited to in-frame clones, with some not included. The profile shows roughly 64,000 clones, around four fifths of them singletons. Sequencing was performed on CD4+ or CD8+ T cells sorted from blood, taken in a trial of the OX40 agonist ivuxolimab. The sequence was obtained from an adult with an advanced solid tumor such as melanoma, head and neck, liver or kidney cancer. The V and J genes are TRBV11-1 and TRBJ1-3; D is uncertain. The CDR3 sequence is CASSRAPSSSGNTIYF. CDR3 coding DNA: TGTGCCAGCAGCAGAGCACCATCAAGCTCTGGAAACACCATATATTTT.